The clone carrying this T cell receptor beta chain was observed at least ten times. Its target is unknown. These data are taken from a study of regulatory T cells in long-lasting Graves disease. Germline V lookup: CDR1 MDHEN, CDR2 SYDVKM. CDR3 length: 17 amino acids. V dropped 7 bases and J dropped 6; count of bases not matched to a gene: 19. Time point denoted: newly diagnosed GD, antithyroid drugs for less than 3 months. PBMC RNA served as the TCR library source. Building the TCR beta libraries relied on iRepertoire HTBI primers, and CDR3 regions underwent Arm-PCR. MiXCR, applied by TCRdb to the multiplex PCR reads, yields one record per CDR3 protein. The sample yields approximately 400,000 distinct CDR3 sequences, over 14% seen once. Study-wide findings and caveats: Comparison showed that persistent patients shared more public clonotypes (2,741) than new patients (approximately 930).

This sample also appeared in a second study, on T cells in Graves' hyperthyroidism and ophthalmopathy.

The V and J genes are TRBV28 and TRBJ2-7, with TRBD1 matching over 9 bases. This receptor was taken from a woman in her 40s with Graves disease. The source was peripheral blood mononuclear cells (PBMCs), collected at new diagnosis, from a patient treated with antithyroid drugs. The chain's CDR3 is CASTPGQGIFGSGEQYF. Here the CDR3 DNA reads TGTGCCAGCACCCCGGGACAGGGTATATTTGGTTCGGGCGAGCAGTACTTC.